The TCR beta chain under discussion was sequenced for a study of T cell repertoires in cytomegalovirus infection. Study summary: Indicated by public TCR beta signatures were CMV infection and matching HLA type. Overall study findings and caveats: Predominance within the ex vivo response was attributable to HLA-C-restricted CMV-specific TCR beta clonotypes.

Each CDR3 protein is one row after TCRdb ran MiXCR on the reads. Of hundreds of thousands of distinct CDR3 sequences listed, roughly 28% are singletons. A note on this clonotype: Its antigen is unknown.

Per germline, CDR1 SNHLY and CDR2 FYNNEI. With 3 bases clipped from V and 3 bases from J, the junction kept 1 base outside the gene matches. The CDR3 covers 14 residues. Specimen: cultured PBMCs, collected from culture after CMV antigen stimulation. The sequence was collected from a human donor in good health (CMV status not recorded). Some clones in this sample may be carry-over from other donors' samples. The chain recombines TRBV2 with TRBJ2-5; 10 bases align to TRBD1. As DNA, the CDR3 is TGTGCCAGCAGTGAGGACAGGGGGGAAGAGACCCAGTACTTC. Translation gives CASSEDRGEETQYF.